This T cell receptor beta chain was captured in a study of T cell responses to AZD1222 COVID-19 vaccine. CDR1 is SNHLY, CDR2 FYNNEI, per germline. With 5 bases removed from V and 4 bases from J, the gap between germline ends came to 14 bases. CDR3 size: 14 residues. TCRdb's table, derived via immunoSEQ multiplex PCR, lists solely in-frame clones and lacks some. The sample carries about 100,000 clones, around 90% recorded once. The sample was peripheral blood, taken on day 0 of AZD1222 vaccination. The chain couples TRBV2 to TRBJ1-1, with D maybe TRBD1 (6 bases). The receptor was isolated from an adult in good health. This CDR3 reads CASSTQTGGTEAFF. The CDR3 DNA sequence: TGTGCCAGCAGTACCCAGACAGGCGGCACTGAAGCTTTCTTT.